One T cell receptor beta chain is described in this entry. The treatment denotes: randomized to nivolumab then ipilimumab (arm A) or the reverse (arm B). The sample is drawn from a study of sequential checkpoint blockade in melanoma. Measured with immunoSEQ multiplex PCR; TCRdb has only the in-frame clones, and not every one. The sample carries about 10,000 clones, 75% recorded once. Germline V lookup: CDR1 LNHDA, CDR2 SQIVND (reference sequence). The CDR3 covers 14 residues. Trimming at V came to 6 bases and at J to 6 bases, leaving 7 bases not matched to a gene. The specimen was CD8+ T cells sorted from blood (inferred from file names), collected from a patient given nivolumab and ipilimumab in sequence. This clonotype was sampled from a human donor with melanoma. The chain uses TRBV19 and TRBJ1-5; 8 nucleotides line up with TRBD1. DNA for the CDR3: TGTGCCAGTAGCCCGGGACAGGTCCCTCAGCCCCAGCATTTT. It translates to CASSPGQVPQPQHF.